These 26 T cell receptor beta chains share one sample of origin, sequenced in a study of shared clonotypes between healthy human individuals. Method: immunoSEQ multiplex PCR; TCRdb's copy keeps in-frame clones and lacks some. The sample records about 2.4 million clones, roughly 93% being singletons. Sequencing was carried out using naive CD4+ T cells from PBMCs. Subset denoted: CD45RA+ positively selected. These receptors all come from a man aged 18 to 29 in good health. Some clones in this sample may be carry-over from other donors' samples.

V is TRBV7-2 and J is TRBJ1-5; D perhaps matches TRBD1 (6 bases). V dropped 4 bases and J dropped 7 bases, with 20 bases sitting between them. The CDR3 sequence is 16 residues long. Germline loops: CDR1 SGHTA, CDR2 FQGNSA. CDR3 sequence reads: CASSSSVTGGRQPQHF. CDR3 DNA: TGTGCCAGCAGCTCTTCGGTTACGGGGGGCAGGCAGCCCCAGCATTTT.

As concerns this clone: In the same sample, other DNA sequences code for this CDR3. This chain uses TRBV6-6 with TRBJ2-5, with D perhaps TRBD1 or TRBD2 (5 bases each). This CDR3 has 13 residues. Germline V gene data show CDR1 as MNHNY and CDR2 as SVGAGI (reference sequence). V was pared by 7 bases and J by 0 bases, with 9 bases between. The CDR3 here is CASTPGHQETQYF. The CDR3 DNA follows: TGTGCCAGCACACCGGGACACCAAGAGACCCAGTACTTC.

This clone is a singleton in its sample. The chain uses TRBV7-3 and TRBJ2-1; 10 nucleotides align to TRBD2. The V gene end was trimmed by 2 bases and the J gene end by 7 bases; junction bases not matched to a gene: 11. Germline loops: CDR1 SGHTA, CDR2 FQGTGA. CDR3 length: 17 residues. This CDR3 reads CASSLGSGRALGNEQFF. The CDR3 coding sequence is TGTGCCAGCAGCTTAGGCAGCGGGAGGGCCCTTGGGAATGAGCAGTTCTTC.

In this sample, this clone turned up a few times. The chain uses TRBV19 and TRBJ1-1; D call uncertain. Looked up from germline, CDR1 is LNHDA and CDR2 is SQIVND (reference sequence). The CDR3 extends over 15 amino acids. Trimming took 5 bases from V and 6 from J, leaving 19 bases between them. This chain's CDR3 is CASSVPGFSGPEAFF. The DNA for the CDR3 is TGTGCCAGTAGTGTACCGGGATTTTCTGGGCCTGAAGCTTTCTTT.

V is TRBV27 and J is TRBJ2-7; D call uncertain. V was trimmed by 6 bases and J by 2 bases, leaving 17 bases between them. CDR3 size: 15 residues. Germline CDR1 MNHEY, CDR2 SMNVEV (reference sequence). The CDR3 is CASSPEPVLPYEQYF. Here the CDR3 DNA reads TGTGCCAGCAGCCCCGAGCCAGTCCTTCCCTACGAGCAGTACTTC.

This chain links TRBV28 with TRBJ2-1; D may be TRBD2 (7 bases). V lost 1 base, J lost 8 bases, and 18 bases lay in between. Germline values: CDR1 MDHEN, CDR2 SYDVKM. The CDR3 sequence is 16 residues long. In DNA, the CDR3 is TGTGCCAGCAGTTTATTGGGGGAGGGGGAGTGCGATGAGCAGTTCTTC. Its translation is CASSLLGEGECDEQFF. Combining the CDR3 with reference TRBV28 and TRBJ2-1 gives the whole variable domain DVKVTQSSRYLVKRTGEKVFLECVQDMDHENMFWYRQDPGLGLRLIYFSYDVKMKEKGDIPEGYSVSREKKERFSLILESASTNQTSMYLCASSLLGEGECDEQFFGPGTRLTVL.

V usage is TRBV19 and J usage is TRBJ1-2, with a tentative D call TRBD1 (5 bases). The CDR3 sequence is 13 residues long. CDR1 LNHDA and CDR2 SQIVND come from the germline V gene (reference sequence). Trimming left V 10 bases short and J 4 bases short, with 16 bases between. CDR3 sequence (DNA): TGTGCCACAAGCCTGACAGTCCTCTATGGCTACACCTTC. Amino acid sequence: CATSLTVLYGYTF.

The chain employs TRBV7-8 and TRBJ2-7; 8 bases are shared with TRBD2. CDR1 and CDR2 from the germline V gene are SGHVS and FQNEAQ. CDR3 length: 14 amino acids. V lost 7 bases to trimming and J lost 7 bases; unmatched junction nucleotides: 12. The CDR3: CASNGGGPGGEQYF. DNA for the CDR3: TGTGCCAGCAACGGGGGGGGCCCCGGAGGAGAGCAGTACTTC.

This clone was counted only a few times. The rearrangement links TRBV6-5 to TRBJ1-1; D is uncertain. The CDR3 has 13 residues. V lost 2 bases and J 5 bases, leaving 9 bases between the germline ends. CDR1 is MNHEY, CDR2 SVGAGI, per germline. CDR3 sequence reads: CASSYQERTEAFF. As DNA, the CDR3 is TGTGCCAGCAGTTACCAGGAGAGAACTGAAGCTTTCTTT.

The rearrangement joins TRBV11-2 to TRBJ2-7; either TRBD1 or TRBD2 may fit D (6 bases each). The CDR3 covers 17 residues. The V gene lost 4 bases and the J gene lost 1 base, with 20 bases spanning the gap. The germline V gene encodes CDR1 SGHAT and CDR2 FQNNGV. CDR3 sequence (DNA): TGTGCCAGCAGCTCAAATGCAGGGGCTAGCGTATCCTACGAGCAGTACTTC. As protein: CASSSNAGASVSYEQYF.

This CDR3 is CASSNRGGMEPQHF. The CDR3 DNA reads TGTGCCAGCAGTAATCGGGGGGGTATGGAGCCCCAGCATTTT. The rearrangement links TRBV6-5 to TRBJ1-5; D might be TRBD1 (5 bases). The CDR3 has 14 amino acids. V gave up 5 bases and J gave up 8 bases, with 16 bases separating them. Germline CDR1 reads MNHEY; CDR2 reads SVGAGI.

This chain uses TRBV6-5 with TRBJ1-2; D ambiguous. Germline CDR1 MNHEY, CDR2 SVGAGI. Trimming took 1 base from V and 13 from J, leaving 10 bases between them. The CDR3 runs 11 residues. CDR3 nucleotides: TGTGCCAGCAGTTACTTTGGTTCGTCCACCTTC. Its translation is CASSYFGSSTF.

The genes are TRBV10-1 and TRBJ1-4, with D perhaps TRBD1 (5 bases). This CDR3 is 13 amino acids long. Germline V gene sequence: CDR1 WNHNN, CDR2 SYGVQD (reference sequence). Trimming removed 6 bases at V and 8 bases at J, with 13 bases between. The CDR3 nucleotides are TGCGCCAGCAGCCCTCGGACACAAGAAAAACTGTTTTTT. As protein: CASSPRTQEKLFF.

In DNA form, the CDR3 reads TGCGCCAGCAGCATTGGTGTTAGGAGGCGAGCTTTCTTT. It encodes CASSIGVRRRAFF. This chain joins TRBV5-1 and TRBJ1-1; no clear D gene. Per the germline V gene, CDR1 is SGHRS and CDR2 is YFSETQ. CDR3 size: 13 residues. Trimming took off 4 bases at V and 10 bases at J, with 17 bases between the two ends.

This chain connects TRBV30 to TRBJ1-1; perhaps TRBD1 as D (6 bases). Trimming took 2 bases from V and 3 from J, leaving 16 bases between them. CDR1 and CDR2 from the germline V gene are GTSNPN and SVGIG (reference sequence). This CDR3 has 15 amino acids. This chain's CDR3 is CAWSQGLLMDTEAFF. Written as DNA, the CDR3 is TGTGCCTGGAGTCAGGGGCTCTTGATGGACACTGAAGCTTTCTTT.

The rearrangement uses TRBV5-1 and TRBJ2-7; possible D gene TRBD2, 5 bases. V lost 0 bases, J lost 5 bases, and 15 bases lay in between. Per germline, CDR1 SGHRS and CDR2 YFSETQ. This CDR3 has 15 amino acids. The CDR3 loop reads CASSLAQAGRDEQYF. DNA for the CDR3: TGCGCCAGCAGCTTGGCCCAGGCGGGTCGGGACGAGCAGTACTTC. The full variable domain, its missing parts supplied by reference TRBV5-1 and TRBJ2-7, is KAGVTQTPRYLIKTRGQQVTLSCSPISGHRSVSWYQQTPGQGLQFLFEYFSETQRNKGNFPGRFSGRQFSNSRSEMNVSTLELGDSALYLCASSLAQAGRDEQYFGPGTRLTVT.

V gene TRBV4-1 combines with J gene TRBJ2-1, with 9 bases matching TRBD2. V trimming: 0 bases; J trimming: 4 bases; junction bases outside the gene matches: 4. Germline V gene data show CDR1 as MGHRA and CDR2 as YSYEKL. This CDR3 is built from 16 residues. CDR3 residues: CASSQDSSGVYNEQFF. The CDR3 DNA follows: TGCGCCAGCAGCCAAGACTCTAGCGGGGTTTACAATGAGCAGTTCTTC.

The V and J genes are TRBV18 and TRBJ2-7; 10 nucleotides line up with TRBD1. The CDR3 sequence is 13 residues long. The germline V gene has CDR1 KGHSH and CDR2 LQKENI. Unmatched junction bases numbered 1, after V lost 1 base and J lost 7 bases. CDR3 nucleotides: TGTGCCAGCTCACCACGACAGGGGGCTGAGCAGTACTTC. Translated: CASSPRQGAEQYF.

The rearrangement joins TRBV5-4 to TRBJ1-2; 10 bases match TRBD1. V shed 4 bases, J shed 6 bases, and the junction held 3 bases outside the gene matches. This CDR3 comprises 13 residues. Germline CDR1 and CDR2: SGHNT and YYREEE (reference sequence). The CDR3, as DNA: TGTGCCAGCAGCCCCGGGACAGGGGATGGCTACACCTTC. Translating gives CASSPGTGDGYTF.

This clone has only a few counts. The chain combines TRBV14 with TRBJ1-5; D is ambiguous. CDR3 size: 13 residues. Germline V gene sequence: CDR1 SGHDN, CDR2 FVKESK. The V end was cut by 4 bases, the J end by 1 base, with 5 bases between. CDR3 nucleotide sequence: TGTGCCAGCAGCCTTAAAAGCAATCAGCCCCAGCATTTT. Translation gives CASSLKSNQPQHF.

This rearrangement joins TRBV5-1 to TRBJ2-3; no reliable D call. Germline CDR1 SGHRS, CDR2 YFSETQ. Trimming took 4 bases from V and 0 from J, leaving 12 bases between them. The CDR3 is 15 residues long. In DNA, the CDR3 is TGCGCCAGCAGCCGCGGCGTAGCTAGCACAGATACGCAGTATTTT. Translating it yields CASSRGVASTDTQYF.

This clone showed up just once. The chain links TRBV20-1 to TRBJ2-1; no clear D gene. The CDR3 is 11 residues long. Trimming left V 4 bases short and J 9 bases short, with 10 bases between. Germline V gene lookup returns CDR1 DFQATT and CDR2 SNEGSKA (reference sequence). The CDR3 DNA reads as TGCAGTGCTACGGGTTCTGCTGAGCAGTTCTTC. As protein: CSATGSAEQFF.

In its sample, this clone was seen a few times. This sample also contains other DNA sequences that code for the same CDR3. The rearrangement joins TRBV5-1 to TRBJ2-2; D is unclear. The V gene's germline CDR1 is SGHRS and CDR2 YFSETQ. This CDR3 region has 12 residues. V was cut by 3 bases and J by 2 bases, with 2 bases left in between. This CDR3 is CASSSNTGELFF. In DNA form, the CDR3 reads TGCGCCAGCAGCTCTAACACCGGGGAGCTGTTTTTT. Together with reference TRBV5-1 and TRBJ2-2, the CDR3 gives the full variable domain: KAGVTQTPRYLIKTRGQQVTLSCSPISGHRSVSWYQQTPGQGLQFLFEYFSETQRNKGNFPGRFSGRQFSNSRSEMNVSTLELGDSALYLCASSSNTGELFFGEGSRLTVL.

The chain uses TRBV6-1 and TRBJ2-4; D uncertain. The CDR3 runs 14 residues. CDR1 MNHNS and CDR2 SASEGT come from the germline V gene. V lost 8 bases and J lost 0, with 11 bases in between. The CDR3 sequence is CASRDTAAKNIQYF. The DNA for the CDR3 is TGTGCCAGCCGAGATACAGCAGCCAAAAACATTCAGTACTTC.

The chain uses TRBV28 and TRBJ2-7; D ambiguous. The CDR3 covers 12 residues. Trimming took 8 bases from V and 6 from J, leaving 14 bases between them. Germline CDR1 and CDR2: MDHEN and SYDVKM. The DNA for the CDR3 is TGTGCCAGCCAAGGGCCCGTTGTCGAGCAGTACTTC. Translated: CASQGPVVEQYF. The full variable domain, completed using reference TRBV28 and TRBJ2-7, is DVKVTQSSRYLVKRTGEKVFLECVQDMDHENMFWYRQDPGLGLRLIYFSYDVKMKEKGDIPEGYSVSREKKERFSLILESASTNQTSMYLCASQGPVVEQYFGPGTRLTVT.

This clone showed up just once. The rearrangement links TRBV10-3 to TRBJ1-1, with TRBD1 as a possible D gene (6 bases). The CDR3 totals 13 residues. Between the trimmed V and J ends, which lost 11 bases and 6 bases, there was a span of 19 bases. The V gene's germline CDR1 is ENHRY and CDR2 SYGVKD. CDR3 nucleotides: TGTGCCCCAAGAGGAGGGGGAAGACCTGAAGCTTTCTTT. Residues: CAPRGGGRPEAFF.